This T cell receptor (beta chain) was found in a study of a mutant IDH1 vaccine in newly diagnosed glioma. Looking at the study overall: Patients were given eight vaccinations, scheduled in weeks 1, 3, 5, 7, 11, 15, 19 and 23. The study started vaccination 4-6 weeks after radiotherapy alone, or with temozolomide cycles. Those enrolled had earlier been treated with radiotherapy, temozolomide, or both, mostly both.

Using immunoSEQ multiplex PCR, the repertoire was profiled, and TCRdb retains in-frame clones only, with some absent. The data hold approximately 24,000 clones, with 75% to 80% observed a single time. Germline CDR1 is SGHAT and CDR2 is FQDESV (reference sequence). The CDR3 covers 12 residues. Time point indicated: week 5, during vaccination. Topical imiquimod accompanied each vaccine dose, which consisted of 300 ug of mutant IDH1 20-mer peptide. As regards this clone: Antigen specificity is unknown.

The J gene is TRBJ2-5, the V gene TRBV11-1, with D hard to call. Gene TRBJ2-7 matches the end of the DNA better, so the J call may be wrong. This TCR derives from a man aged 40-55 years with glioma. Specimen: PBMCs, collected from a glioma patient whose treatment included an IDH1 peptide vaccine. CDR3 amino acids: CASGPDLYEQYF. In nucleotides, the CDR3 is TGTGCCAGCGGGCCCGACCTTTACGAGCAGTACTTC.